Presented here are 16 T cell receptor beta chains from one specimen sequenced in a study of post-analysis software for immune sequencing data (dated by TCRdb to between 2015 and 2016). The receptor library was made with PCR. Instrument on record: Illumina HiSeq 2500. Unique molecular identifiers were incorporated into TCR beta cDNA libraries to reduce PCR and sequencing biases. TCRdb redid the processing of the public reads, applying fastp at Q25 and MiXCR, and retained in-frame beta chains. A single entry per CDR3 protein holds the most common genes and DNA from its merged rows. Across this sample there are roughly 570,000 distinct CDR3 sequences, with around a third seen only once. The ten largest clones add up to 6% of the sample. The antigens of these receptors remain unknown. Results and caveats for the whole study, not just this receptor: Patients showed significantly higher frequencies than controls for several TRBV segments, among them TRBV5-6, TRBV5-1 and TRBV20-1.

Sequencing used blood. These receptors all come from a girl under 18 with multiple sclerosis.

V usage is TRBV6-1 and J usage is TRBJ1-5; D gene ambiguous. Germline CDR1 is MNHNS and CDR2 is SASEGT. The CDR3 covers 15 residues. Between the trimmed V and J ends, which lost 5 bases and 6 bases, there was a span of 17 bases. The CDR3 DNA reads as TGTGCCAGCAGTACCACGAAGGGCTCGGGTCAGCCCCAGCATTTT. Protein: CASSTTKGSGQPQHF.

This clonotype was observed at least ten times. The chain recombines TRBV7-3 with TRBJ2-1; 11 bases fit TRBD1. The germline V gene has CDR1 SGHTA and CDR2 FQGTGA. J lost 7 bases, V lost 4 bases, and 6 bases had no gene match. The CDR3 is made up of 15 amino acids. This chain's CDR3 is CASSWGTGGRNEQFF. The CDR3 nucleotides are TGTGCCAGCAGCTGGGGGACAGGGGGACGGAATGAGCAGTTCTTC.

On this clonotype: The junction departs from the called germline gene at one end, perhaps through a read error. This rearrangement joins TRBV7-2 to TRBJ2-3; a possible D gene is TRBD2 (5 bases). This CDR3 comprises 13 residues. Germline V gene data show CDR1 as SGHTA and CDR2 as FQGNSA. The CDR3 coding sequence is TGCGCCGGCAGCTTAGGACTCTCAGATACGCAGTATTTT. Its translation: CAGSLGLSDTQYF.

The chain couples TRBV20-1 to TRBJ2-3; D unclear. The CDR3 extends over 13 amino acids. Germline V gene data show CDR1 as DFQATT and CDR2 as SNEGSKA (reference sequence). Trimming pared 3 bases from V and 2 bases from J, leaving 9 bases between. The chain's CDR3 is CSASFPFTDTQYF. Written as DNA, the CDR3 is TGCAGTGCTAGTTTCCCTTTCACAGATACGCAGTATTTT.

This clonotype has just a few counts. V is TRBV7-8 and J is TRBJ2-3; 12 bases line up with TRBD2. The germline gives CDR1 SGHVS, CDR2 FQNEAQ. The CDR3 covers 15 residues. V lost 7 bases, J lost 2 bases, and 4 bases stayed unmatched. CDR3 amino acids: CASIRTSGNTDTQYF. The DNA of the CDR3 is TGTGCCAGCATCAGGACTAGCGGGAACACAGATACGCAGTATTTT.

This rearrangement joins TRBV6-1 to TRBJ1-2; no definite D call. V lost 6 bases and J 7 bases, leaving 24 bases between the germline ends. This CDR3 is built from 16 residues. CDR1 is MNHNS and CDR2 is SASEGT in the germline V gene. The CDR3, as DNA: TGTGCCAGCAGGGAGTACTGGAGGACCCGAGTGGTTGGCTACACCTTC. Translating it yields CASREYWRTRVVGYTF.

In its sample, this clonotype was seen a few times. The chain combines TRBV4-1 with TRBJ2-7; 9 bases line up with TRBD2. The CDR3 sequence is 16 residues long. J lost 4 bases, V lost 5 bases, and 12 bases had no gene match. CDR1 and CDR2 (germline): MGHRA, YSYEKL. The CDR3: CASSSPTRTSEYEQYF. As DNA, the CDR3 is TGCGCCAGCAGCTCTCCCACAAGGACTAGCGAGTACGAGCAGTACTTC.

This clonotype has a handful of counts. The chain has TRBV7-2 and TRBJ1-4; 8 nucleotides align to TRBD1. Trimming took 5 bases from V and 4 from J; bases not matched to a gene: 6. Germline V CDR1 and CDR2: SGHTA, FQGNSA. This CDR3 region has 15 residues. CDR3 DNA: TGTGCCAGCAGCCCCGGGACAGGATTTAATGAAAAACTGTTTTTT. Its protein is CASSPGTGFNEKLFF.

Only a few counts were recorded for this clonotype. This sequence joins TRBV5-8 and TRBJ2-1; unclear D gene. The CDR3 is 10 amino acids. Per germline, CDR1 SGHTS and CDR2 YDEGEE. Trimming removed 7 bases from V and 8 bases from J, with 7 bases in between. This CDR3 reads CASAADEQFF. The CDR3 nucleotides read TGTGCCAGCGCCGCCGATGAGCAGTTCTTC. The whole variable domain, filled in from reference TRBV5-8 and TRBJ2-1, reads EAGVTQSPTHLIKTRGQQATLRCSPISGHTSVYWYQQALGLGLQFLLWYDEGEERNRGNFPPRFSGRQFPNYSSELNVNALELEDSALYLCASAADEQFFGPGTRLTVL.

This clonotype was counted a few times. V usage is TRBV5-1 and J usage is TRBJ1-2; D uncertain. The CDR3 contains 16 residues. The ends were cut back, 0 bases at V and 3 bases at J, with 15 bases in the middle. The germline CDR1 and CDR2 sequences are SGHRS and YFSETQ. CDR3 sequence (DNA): TGCGCCAGCAGCTTGGTATCGGCGGCATCAGACTATGGCTACACCTTC. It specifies CASSLVSAASDYGYTF.

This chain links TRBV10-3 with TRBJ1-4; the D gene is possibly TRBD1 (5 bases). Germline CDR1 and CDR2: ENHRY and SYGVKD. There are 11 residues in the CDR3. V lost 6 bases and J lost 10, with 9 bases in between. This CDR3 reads CAIREGAKLFF. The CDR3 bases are TGTGCCATCAGGGAAGGGGCAAAACTGTTTTTT.

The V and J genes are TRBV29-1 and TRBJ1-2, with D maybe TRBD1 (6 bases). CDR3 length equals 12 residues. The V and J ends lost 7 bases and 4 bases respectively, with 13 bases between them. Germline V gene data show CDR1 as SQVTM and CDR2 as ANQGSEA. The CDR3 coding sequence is TGCAGCGCCACGAGGGACATCTATGGCTACACCTTC. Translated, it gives CSATRDIYGYTF.

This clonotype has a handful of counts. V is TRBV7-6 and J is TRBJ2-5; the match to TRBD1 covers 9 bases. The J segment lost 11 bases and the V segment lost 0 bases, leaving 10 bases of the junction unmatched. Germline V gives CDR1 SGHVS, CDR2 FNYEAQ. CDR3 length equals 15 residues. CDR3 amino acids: CASSLAPHTGGGQYF. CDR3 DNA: TGTGCCAGCAGCTTAGCCCCCCACACAGGGGGCGGGCAGTACTTC.

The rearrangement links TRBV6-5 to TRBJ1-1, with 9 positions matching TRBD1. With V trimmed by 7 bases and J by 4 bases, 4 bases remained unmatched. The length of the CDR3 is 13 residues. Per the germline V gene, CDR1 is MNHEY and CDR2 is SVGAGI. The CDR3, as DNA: TGTGCCAGCAAACAGGGGGCAGGCACTGAAGCTTTCTTT. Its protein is CASKQGAGTEAFF.

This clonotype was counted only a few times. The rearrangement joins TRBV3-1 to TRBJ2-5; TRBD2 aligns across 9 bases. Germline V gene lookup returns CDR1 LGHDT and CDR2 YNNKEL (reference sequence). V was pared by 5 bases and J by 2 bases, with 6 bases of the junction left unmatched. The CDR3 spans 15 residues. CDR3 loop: CASSSSSGGQETQYF. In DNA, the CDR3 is TGTGCCAGCAGCTCTAGTAGCGGGGGTCAAGAGACCCAGTACTTC.

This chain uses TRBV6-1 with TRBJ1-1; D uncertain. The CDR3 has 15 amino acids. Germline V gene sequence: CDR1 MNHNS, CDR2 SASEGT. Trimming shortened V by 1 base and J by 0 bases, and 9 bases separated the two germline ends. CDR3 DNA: TGTGCCAGCAGTGAAGATGTCAGTTTGAACACTGAAGCTTTCTTT. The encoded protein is CASSEDVSLNTEAFF.